A single sample gave rise to the 17 T cell receptor beta chains below, sequenced in a study of human T cells and chemical hapten exposure. Time point described: patch test 2, 6 weeks after DPC sensitization. The treatment was: therapeutic diphenylcyclopropenone sensitization with weekly scalp DPC. TCRdb re-derived calls from the RACE reads in MiXCR, one entry per CDR3 protein. The table includes about 78,000 distinct CDR3 sequences, 8.5% detected once. This specimen consisted of whole blood, obtained in connection with sensitization to the hapten diphenylcyclopropenone (DPC). These receptors came from a woman in her forties or fifties with alopecia areata. Some clones in this sample may be carry-over from other donors' samples.

The J gene is TRBJ2-7, the V gene TRBV6-5; D remains ambiguous. V gave up 6 bases and J gave up 1 base, with 10 bases separating them. Germline V gives CDR1 MNHEY, CDR2 SVGAGI. The CDR3 sequence is 13 residues long. The CDR3 DNA reads TGTGCCAGCAGCTCCGATCTATCCTACGAGCAGTACTTC. Amino acid sequence: CASSSDLSYEQYF.

This clonotype occurred many times. The V call is TRBV28, the J call TRBJ1-5; D gene ambiguous. The CDR3 contains 11 residues. Germline CDR1 reads MDHEN; CDR2 reads SYDVKM. Trimming left V 3 bases short and J 6 bases short, with 3 bases between. The CDR3: CASSFGQPQHF. DNA of the CDR3: TGTGCCAGCAGTTTCGGTCAGCCCCAGCATTTT.

This clonotype occurred many times. The CDR3, as DNA: TGCAGCGTTCCTACAGATAACTATGGCTACACCTTC. Encoded protein: CSVPTDNYGYTF. The V call is TRBV29-1, the J call TRBJ1-2; D is unclear. The CDR3 is 12 amino acids. Trimming removed 5 bases at V and 1 base at J, with 8 bases between. Per germline, CDR1 SQVTM and CDR2 ANQGSEA.

In its sample, this clonotype was seen a few times. The J gene is TRBJ1-4, the V gene TRBV2; no definite D call. Trimming removed 4 bases at V and 4 bases at J, with 10 bases between. The CDR3 is made up of 14 amino acids. Germline V CDR1 and CDR2: SNHLY, FYNNEI. CDR3 DNA sequence: TGTGCCAGCAGTGTTGAAGGGAATAATGAAAAACTGTTTTTT. It translates to CASSVEGNNEKLFF.

This clonotype was detected only a few times. The chain employs TRBV20-1 and TRBJ2-1; D gene uncertain. The CDR3 is 14 residues long. The V and J ends lost 0 bases and 4 bases respectively, with 10 bases between them. Germline V gene lookup returns CDR1 DFQATT and CDR2 SNEGSKA (reference sequence). CDR3 amino acids: CSARDSREYNEQFF. CDR3 nucleotides: TGCAGTGCTAGAGATTCCAGAGAGTACAATGAGCAGTTCTTC.

This clonotype was detected only a few times. The rearrangement links TRBV12-3 or TRBV12-4 to TRBJ2-1; D remains unclear. V lost 6 bases and J 7 bases, leaving 10 bases between the germline ends. CDR3 length: 12 amino acids. Here the CDR3 reads CASSQTPNEQFF. In DNA, the CDR3 is TGTGCCAGCAGCCAGACACCGAATGAGCAGTTCTTC.

In this sample, this clonotype turned up a few times. The chain uses TRBV20-1 and TRBJ2-3; 10 bases agree with TRBD2. CDR1 DFQATT and CDR2 SNEGSKA come from the germline V gene (reference sequence). The length of the CDR3 is 16 residues. V lost 7 bases, J lost 5 bases, and 15 bases stayed unmatched. CDR3 sequence reads: CSVPLGPSGSGDTQYF. DNA for the CDR3: TGCAGTGTCCCGCTAGGTCCTAGCGGGAGTGGAGATACGCAGTATTTT.

Remarks on this clonotype: An end of the junction does not agree with germline; a read error may underlie this. V is TRBV10-3 and J is TRBJ2-1, with 9 bases that match TRBD1. CDR1 is ENHRY and CDR2 is SYGVKD in the germline V gene. The CDR3 has 17 amino acids. CDR3 nucleotides: TGTGCCGTCAGTCCCGGGACAGGGAGTCCCTCCTACAATGAGCAGTTCTTC. Amino acids: CAVSPGTGSPSYNEQFF.

The chain couples TRBV7-2 to TRBJ2-3, with 8 bases that match TRBD2. The CDR3 runs 17 residues. CDR1 SGHTA and CDR2 FQGNSA come from the germline V gene. With V trimmed by 4 bases and J by 2 bases, 11 bases remained unmatched. This CDR3 reads CASSWGRGGGYTDTQYF. As DNA, the CDR3 is TGTGCCAGCAGCTGGGGGAGGGGCGGGGGGTACACAGATACGCAGTATTTT.

The chain uses TRBV4-2 and TRBJ1-1; D perhaps matches TRBD1 (5 bases). The CDR3 runs 17 residues. Between the trimmed V and J ends, which lost 0 bases and 6 bases, there was a span of 20 bases. The germline V gene encodes CDR1 LGHNA and CDR2 YNFKEQ. CDR3 bases: TGTGCCAGCAGCCAAGAAAGGGCAGGGACTCGAAGGGCTGAAGCTTTCTTT. As protein: CASSQERAGTRRAEAFF.

This clonotype was found many times. This chain connects TRBV20-1 to TRBJ2-7; 7 bases line up with TRBD2. Trimming removed 8 bases from V and 0 bases from J; junction bases left unmatched: 13. The germline gives CDR1 DFQATT, CDR2 SNEGSKA (reference sequence). CDR3 length equals 15 residues. The CDR3 bases are TGCAGTACCTGGGGGAGGGGCGGGGGCTCCTACGAGCAGTACTTC. Translated, it gives CSTWGRGGGSYEQYF.

This clonotype was counted at least ten times. This chain uses TRBV6-5 with TRBJ2-6; D possibly corresponds to TRBD2 (6 bases). CDR1 and CDR2 (germline): MNHEY, SVGAGI. Trimming took off 6 bases at V and 4 bases at J, with 10 bases between the two ends. CDR3 length: 14 amino acids. CDR3 region: CASSRAGGANVLTF. The CDR3 DNA reads as TGTGCCAGCAGCCGGGCGGGGGGGGCCAACGTCCTGACTTTC.

This clonotype was counted ten times or more. The chain is built from TRBV28 and TRBJ2-3; D ambiguous. V lost 8 bases and J 1 base, leaving 13 bases between the germline ends. Germline lookup yields CDR1 MDHEN and CDR2 SYDVKM. This CDR3 is 14 amino acids long. CDR3 sequence: CASLLAGGTDTQYF. The DNA of the CDR3 is TGTGCCAGCCTCTTGGCAGGCGGCACAGATACGCAGTATTTT.

Note on this clonotype: This sequence may be a read error, since a much larger clone differs from it by one base. V and J are TRBV6-5 and TRBJ1-2; 7 bases fit TRBD1. This CDR3 spans 17 amino acids. The germline gives CDR1 MNHEY, CDR2 SVGAGI. Here the CDR3 DNA reads TGTGCCAGCAGTGGAGTAACCGGGACAGTAGCTAACTATGTCTACACCTTC. It specifies CASSGVTGTVANYVYTF.

V and J are TRBV19 and TRBJ2-1, with D possibly being TRBD2 (5 bases). Trimming removed 5 bases at V and 8 bases at J, with 16 bases between. CDR3 length: 14 residues. Per germline, CDR1 LNHDA and CDR2 SQIVND (reference sequence). CDR3 DNA: TGTGCCAGTAGTCTCGGGCTAGCTTTAGATGAGCAGTTCTTC. It codes for CASSLGLALDEQFF.

The table lists this clonotype with a few counts. The chain is built from TRBV12-3 or TRBV12-4 and TRBJ2-1; D possibly corresponds to TRBD1 (6 bases). Trimming took off 5 bases at V and 9 bases at J, with 11 bases between the two ends. CDR3 length: 12 amino acids. CDR3 nucleotide sequence: TGTGCCAGCAGTCTGGGGGCCAGTGAGCAGTTCTTC. Protein: CASSLGASEQFF.

The rearrangement links TRBV4-3 to TRBJ1-4; D unclear. This CDR3 contains 16 residues. Germline CDR1 reads LGHNA; CDR2 reads YSLEER. V was trimmed by 0 bases and J by 5 bases, leaving 13 bases between them. The CDR3, as DNA: TGCGCCAGCAGCCAAGATCCCAGAGGGTCGAATGAAAAACTGTTTTTT. The encoded protein is CASSQDPRGSNEKLFF.